The entry that follows covers one T cell receptor (beta chain) sequence. Its cognate antigen is unknown. Here immunoSEQ multiplex PCR was the method, and the copy in TCRdb shows in-frame clones only, minus some. Among roughly 170,000 clones, about nine tenths were seen once, and the ten largest hold around 1.8%. The sample belongs to a study of T cell responses to AZD1222 COVID-19 vaccine. Study summary: Pooling was applied to second doses at about 4 or about 12 weeks. General observations from the study: Spike-specific TCR breadth and depth rose after two AZD1222 doses. Only 6 or 7 individuals given AZD1222 were seropositive at baseline. In a largely white British group with more females than males, clonal diversity was possibly underestimated.

The receptor's source is an adult in good health. Source: peripheral blood, taken on day 0 of AZD1222 vaccination.

CDR3 in DNA: TGCAGCGCTGCCATGAATATCGATCAGCCCCAGCATTTT. This codes for CSAAMNIDQPQHF. The chain uses TRBV29-1 and TRBJ1-5; D ambiguous. The CDR3 is 13 residues long. V lost 7 bases to trimming and J lost 5 bases, with 15 bases between them. CDR1 is SQVTM and CDR2 is ANQGSEA in the germline V gene.